The 21 T cell receptor beta chains listed next were all sequenced from one sample in a study of CD8 T cells in ankylosing spondylitis. In TCRdb, the 5' RACE reads were re-called with MiXCR into one record per CDR3 protein. Of 300,000 to 400,000 distinct CDR3 sequences in the sample, more than 9% are singletons; the top ten hold roughly 9.2%. Sample: blood, either unsorted or a sorted T cell fraction (not recorded which). These receptors all stem from a female donor with ankylosing spondylitis or in good health (not recorded which).

This clonotype showed up many times. The chain employs TRBV10-3 and TRBJ2-1, with D tentatively TRBD2 (6 bases). Trimming cost V 5 bases and J 0 bases, with 11 bases left between them. The CDR3 has 15 residues. Germline-derived CDR1 and CDR2 are ENHRY and SYGVKD. CDR3 region: CAISPEGSSYNEQFF. In nucleotides, the CDR3 is TGTGCCATCAGTCCGGAGGGAAGCTCCTACAATGAGCAGTTCTTC.

This clonotype was observed many times. This rearrangement joins TRBV20-1 to TRBJ2-3; a weak D match, TRBD1 (6 bases). This CDR3 comprises 15 residues. The germline V gene encodes CDR1 DFQATT and CDR2 SNEGSKA (reference sequence). The germline V and J ends were trimmed by 2 bases and 7 bases, with 19 bases remaining between them. The CDR3 bases are TGCAGTGCTAGACGCCACAGGGAAGCAGATAATACGCAGTATTTT. This translates into CSARRHREADNTQYF.

This clonotype was seen many times. This chain joins TRBV5-5 and TRBJ2-1; maybe TRBD1 (6 bases). V was pared by 4 bases and J by 5 bases, with 19 bases between. The CDR3 spans 16 residues. Germline V gives CDR1 SGHKS, CDR2 YYEKEE (reference sequence). CDR3 in DNA: TGTGCCAGCAGCCCCAGCCAGAACAGGGTCAACAATGAGCAGTTCTTC. Amino acids: CASSPSQNRVNNEQFF.

Many counts were recorded for this clonotype. DNA for the CDR3: TGTGCCAGCAGCAAGGGACGGAGGAAAGAGACCCAGTACTTC. Its protein is CASSKGRRKETQYF. The genes are TRBV5-5 and TRBJ2-5, with D possibly being TRBD1 or TRBD2 (5 bases each). V was shortened by 4 bases and J by 3 bases, with 13 bases between the two germline ends. Germline assignment: CDR1 SGHKS and CDR2 YYEKEE (reference sequence). This CDR3 is built from 14 residues.

The chain uses TRBV20-1 and TRBJ2-5; 11 bases align to TRBD2. The CDR3 spans 15 residues. V was clipped by 5 bases and J by 3 bases; unmatched bases: 8. Germline lookup yields CDR1 DFQATT and CDR2 SNEGSKA (reference sequence). The CDR3 spells CSASPTSGIEETQYF. The CDR3 DNA is TGCAGTGCTTCCCCGACTAGCGGGATAGAAGAGACCCAGTACTTC.

This clonotype was found many times. The chain recombines TRBV29-1 with TRBJ2-7; 7 bases align to TRBD1. Germline values: CDR1 SQVTM, CDR2 ANQGSEA. After removal of 5 bases from V and 4 bases from J, the junction contained 5 bases not matched to a gene. The CDR3 runs 12 residues. The CDR3 DNA follows: TGCAGCGTTCGAGAGGGGGCTTACGAGCAGTACTTC. Its protein is CSVREGAYEQYF.

The chain uses TRBV7-9 and TRBJ2-1; 9 bases map to TRBD2. Germline assignment: CDR1 SEHNR and CDR2 FQNEAQ (reference sequence). This CDR3 contains 13 residues. The junction had 6 bases not matched to a gene; V was cut back by 5 bases and J by 10 bases. The CDR3 DNA follows: TGTGCCAGCAGCCCCAGGACTAGCGCGGAGCAGTTCTTC. Its protein is CASSPRTSAEQFF.

On this clonotype: A much bigger clone sits one base away, suggesting this may be a read error. J is TRBJ1-5 and V is TRBV6-2 or TRBV6-3; D remains ambiguous. V shed 5 bases and J shed 5 bases, with 13 bases lying between them. This CDR3 comprises 14 residues. Germline V lookup: CDR1 MNHEY, CDR2 SVGEGT. The CDR3 loop is CASSGPARDQPQHF. CDR3 DNA sequence: TGTGCCAGCAGTGGACCGGCACGCGATCAGCCCCAGCATTTT.

This clonotype occurred many times. The J gene is TRBJ2-1, the V gene TRBV10-3; D remains unclear. The CDR3 consists of 14 residues. The V gene lost 3 bases and the J gene lost 0 bases, with 6 bases spanning the gap. The germline V gene has CDR1 ENHRY and CDR2 SYGVKD. CDR3 sequence reads: CAISDIRSYNEQFF. DNA of the CDR3: TGTGCCATCAGTGATATTCGCTCCTACAATGAGCAGTTCTTC.

This clonotype was seen many times. The rearrangement links TRBV28 to TRBJ2-7; TRBD1 or TRBD2 may be the D gene (5 bases each). The germline V and J ends were trimmed by 5 bases and 1 base, with 6 bases remaining between them. This CDR3 comprises 12 residues. From germline, CDR1 is MDHEN and CDR2 SYDVKM. As DNA, the CDR3 is TGTGCCAGCAGTGAGGGGTCCTACGAGCAGTACTTC. Translation: CASSEGSYEQYF.

This clonotype has a count of ten or more. The V and J genes are TRBV20-1 and TRBJ2-2; no definite D call. V dropped 1 base and J dropped 0 bases, with 9 bases sitting between them. Germline V lookup: CDR1 DFQATT, CDR2 SNEGSKA (reference sequence). CDR3 length: 15 amino acids. In DNA, the CDR3 is TGCAGTGCTAGAGGCGAATCATCGAACACCGGGGAGCTGTTTTTT. Its translation: CSARGESSNTGELFF.

V and J are TRBV5-1 and TRBJ2-1; D is uncertain. The CDR3 length is 13 residues. Germline values: CDR1 SGHRS, CDR2 YFSETQ. V lost 3 bases to trimming and J lost 4 bases, with 8 bases between them. The CDR3 here is CASSSSLYNEQFF. CDR3 nucleotide sequence: TGCGCCAGCAGCTCCTCCCTTTACAATGAGCAGTTCTTC. The variable domain in full, with the rest retrieved from reference TRBV5-1 and TRBJ2-1, is KAGVTQTPRYLIKTRGQQVTLSCSPISGHRSVSWYQQTPGQGLQFLFEYFSETQRNKGNFPGRFSGRQFSNSRSEMNVSTLELGDSALYLCASSSSLYNEQFFGPGTRLTVL.

This sequence joins TRBV30 and TRBJ2-2; no definite D call. This CDR3 has 14 amino acids. Germline loops: CDR1 GTSNPN, CDR2 SVGIG (reference sequence). Trimming pared 2 bases from V and 3 bases from J, leaving 10 bases between. The CDR3 loop is CAWSLGQYTGELFF. CDR3 bases: TGTGCCTGGAGTCTCGGGCAGTACACCGGGGAGCTGTTTTTT.

This clonotype was observed many times. The chain uses TRBV28 and TRBJ1-2; 9 nucleotides line up with TRBD1. The CDR3 contains 15 residues. The ends lost 6 bases at V and 2 bases at J; junction bases unmatched: 7. Germline V gene lookup returns CDR1 MDHEN and CDR2 SYDVKM. CDR3 residues: CASSHTDRGNYGYTF. CDR3 in DNA: TGTGCCAGCAGCCACACGGACAGGGGAAACTATGGCTACACCTTC.

This clonotype was seen at least ten times. The chain uses TRBV7-6 and TRBJ2-1; no definite D call. This CDR3 region has 15 residues. CDR1 and CDR2 from the germline V gene are SGHVS and FNYEAQ. V was cut by 4 bases and J by 5 bases, with 15 bases left in between. CDR3 bases: TGTGCCAGCAGCTCCTGGGCGGCCAGAAACAATGAGCAGTTCTTC. Its protein product is CASSSWAARNNEQFF.

This clonotype has just a few counts. This sequence joins TRBV18 and TRBJ2-7; TRBD2 agrees at 7 bases. Germline V gene sequence: CDR1 KGHSH, CDR2 LQKENI. CDR3 length: 14 residues. V was pared by 6 bases and J by 2 bases, with 7 bases of the junction left unmatched. Written as DNA, the CDR3 is TGTGCCAGCTCTCCTAGGCGGGGGACCTACGAGCAGTACTTC. Translated, it gives CASSPRRGTYEQYF.

This clonotype was seen ten or more times. The chain joins TRBV20-1 to TRBJ1-5; TRBD1 might be the D (6 bases). The germline CDR1 and CDR2 sequences are DFQATT and SNEGSKA (reference sequence). CDR3 length: 16 residues. V lost 0 bases, J lost 3 bases, and 15 bases lay in between. The CDR3 reads CSARETGKGDNQPQHF. The CDR3 DNA sequence: TGCAGTGCTAGAGAAACAGGGAAGGGGGACAATCAGCCCCAGCATTTT.

This clonotype was seen ten or more times. The chain recombines TRBV20-1 with TRBJ1-5; the match to TRBD1 covers 8 bases. The V gene's germline CDR1 is DFQATT and CDR2 SNEGSKA (reference sequence). J gave up 0 bases and V 6 bases, and 4 bases lay outside the gene matches. The CDR3 loop spans 14 amino acids. The DNA of the CDR3 is TGCAGTGCCCCCGACAGGGGTAGCAATCAGCCCCAGCATTTT. This codes for CSAPDRGSNQPQHF.

This clonotype was found many times. In nucleotides, the CDR3 is TGCGCCAGCAGCCAAGATCGGGCTAGCAGCTACGAGCAGTACTTC. Protein sequence: CASSQDRASSYEQYF. V gene TRBV4-3 combines with J gene TRBJ2-7; D may be TRBD2 (5 bases). V lost 0 bases and J lost 3, with 12 bases in between. Germline CDR1 LGHNA, CDR2 YSLEER. This CDR3 comprises 15 residues.

This clonotype was observed many times. The chain couples TRBV6-2 or TRBV6-3 to TRBJ2-2, with D uncertain. CDR1 MNHEY and CDR2 SVGEGT come from the germline V gene. The V end was cut by 5 bases, the J end by 8 bases, with 12 bases between. The CDR3 contains 13 residues. CDR3 coding DNA: TGTGCCAGCAGTCAGACTCCCTCGGGGGAGCTGTTTTTT. Translation: CASSQTPSGELFF.

This clonotype showed up many times. The chain couples TRBV7-9 to TRBJ1-1; D might be TRBD1 (5 bases). V lost 5 bases and J 6 bases, leaving 10 bases between the germline ends. There are 12 residues in the CDR3. Germline V lookup: CDR1 SEHNR, CDR2 FQNEAQ (reference sequence). The CDR3 DNA is TGTGCCAGCAGCCCCGGGGGGGCTGAAGCTTTCTTT. This gives the protein CASSPGGAEAFF.